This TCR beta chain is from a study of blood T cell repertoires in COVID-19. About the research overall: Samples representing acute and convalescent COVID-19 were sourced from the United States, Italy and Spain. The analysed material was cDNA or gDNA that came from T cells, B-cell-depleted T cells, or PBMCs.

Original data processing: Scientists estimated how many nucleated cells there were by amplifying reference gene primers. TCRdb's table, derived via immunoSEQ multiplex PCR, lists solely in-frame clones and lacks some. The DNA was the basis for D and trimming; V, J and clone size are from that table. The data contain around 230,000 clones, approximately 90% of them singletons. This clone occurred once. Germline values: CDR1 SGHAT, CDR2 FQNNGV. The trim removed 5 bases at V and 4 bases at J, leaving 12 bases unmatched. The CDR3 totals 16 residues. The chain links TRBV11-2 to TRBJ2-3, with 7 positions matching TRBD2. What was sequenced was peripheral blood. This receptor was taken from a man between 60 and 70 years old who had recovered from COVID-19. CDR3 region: CASSPKWAGRADTQYF. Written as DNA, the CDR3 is TGTGCCAGCAGCCCGAAGTGGGCAGGGAGGGCAGATACGCAGTATTTT. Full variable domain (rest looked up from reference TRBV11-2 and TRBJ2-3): EAGVAQSPRYKIIEKRQSVAFWCNPISGHATLYWYQQILGQGPKLLIQFQNNGVVDDSQLPKDRFSAERLKGVDSTLKIQPAKLEDSAVYLCASSPKWAGRADTQYFGPGTRLTVL.